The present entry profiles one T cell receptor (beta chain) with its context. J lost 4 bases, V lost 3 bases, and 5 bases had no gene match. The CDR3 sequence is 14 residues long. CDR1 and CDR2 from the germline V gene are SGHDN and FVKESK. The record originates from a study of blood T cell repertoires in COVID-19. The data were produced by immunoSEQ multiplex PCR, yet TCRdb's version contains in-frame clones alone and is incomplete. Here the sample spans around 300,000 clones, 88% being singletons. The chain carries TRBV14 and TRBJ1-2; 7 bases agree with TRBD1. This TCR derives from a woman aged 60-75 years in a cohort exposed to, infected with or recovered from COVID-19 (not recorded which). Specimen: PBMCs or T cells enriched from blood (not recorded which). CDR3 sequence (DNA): TGTGCCAGCAGCCATACCGGGACAGTCTATGGCTACACCTTC. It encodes CASSHTGTVYGYTF.